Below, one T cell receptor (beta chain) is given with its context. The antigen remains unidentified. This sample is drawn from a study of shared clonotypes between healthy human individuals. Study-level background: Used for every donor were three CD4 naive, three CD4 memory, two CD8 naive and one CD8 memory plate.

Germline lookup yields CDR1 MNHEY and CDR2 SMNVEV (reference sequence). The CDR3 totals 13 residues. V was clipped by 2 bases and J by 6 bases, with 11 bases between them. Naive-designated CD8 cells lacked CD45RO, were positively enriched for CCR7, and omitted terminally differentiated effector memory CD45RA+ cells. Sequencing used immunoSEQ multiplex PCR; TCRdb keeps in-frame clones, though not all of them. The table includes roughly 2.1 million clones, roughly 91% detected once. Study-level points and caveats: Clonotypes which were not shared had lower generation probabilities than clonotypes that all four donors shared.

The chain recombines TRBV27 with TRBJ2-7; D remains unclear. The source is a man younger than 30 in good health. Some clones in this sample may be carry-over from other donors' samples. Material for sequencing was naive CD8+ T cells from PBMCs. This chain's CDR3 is CASSLRIIGEQYF. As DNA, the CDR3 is TGTGCCAGCAGTTTAAGGATCATTGGCGAGCAGTACTTC.